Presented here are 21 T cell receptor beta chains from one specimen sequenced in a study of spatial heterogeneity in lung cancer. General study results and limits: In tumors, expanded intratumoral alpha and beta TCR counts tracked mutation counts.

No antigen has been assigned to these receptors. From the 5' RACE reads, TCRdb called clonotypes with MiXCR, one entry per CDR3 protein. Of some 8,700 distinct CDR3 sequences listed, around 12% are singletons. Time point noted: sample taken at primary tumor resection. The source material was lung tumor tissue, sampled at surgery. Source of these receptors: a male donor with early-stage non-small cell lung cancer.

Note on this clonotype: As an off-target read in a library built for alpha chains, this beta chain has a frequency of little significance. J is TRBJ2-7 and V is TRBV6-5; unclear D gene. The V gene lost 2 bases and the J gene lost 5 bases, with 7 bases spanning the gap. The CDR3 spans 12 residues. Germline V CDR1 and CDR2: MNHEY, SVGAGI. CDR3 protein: CASSYVGHEQYF. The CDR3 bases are TGTGCCAGCAGTTACGTCGGGCACGAGCAGTACTTC.

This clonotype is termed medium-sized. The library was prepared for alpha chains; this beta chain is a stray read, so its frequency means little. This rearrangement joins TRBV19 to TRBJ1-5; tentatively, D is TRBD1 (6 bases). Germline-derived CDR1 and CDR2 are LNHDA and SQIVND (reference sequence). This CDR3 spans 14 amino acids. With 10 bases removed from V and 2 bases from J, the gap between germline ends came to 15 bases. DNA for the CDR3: TGTGCCACCCAGGACAGACGGGGCAATCAGCCCCAGCATTTT. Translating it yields CATQDRRGNQPQHF.

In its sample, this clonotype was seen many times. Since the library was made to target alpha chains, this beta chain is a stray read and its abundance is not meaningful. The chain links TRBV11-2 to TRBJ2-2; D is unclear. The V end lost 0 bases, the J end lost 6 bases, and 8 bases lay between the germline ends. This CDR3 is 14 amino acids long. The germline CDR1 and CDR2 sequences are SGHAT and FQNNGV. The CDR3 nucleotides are TGTGCCAGCAGCTTAGATTGGTCTCCCGGGGAGCTGTTTTTT. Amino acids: CASSLDWSPGELFF.

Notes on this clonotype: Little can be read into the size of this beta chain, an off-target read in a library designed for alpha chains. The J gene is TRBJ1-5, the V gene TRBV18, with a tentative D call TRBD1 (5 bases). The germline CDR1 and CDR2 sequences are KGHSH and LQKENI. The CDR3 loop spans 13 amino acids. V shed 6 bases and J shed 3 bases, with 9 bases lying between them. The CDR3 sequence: CASSSDTNQPQHF. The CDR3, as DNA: TGTGCCAGCTCTTCGGACACCAATCAGCCCCAGCATTTT.

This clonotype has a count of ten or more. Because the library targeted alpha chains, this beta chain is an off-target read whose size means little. This CDR3 reads CASSSQGGRTEAFF. DNA of the CDR3: TGTGCCAGCAGTTCACAGGGGGGTCGAACTGAAGCTTTCTTT. The chain recombines TRBV12-3 or TRBV12-4 with TRBJ1-1; 8 bases fit TRBD1. This CDR3 region has 14 residues. Trimming cost V 4 bases and J 5 bases; bases outside gene matches: 6.

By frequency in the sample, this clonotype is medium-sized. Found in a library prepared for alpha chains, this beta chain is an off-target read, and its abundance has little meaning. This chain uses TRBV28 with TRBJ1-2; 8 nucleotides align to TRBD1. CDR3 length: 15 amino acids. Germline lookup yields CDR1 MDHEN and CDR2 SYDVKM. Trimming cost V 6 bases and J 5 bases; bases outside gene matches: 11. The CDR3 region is CASRITGGLGYGYTF. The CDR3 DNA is TGTGCCAGCAGGATAACAGGGGGATTGGGGTATGGCTACACCTTC.

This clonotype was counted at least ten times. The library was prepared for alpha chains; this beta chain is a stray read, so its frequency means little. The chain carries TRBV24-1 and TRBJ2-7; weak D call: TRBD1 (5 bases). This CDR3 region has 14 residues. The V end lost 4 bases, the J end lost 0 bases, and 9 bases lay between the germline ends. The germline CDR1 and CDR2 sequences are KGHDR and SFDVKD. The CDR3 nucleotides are TGTGCCACCAGTGACCCGGACAACTCCTACGAGCAGTACTTC. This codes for CATSDPDNSYEQYF.

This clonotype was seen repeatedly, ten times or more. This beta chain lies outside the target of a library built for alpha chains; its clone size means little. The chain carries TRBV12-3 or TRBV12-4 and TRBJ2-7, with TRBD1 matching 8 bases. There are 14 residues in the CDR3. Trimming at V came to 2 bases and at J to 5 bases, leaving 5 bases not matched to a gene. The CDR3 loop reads CASSLQGASHEQYF. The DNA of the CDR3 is TGTGCCAGCAGTTTACAGGGGGCGTCCCACGAGCAGTACTTC.

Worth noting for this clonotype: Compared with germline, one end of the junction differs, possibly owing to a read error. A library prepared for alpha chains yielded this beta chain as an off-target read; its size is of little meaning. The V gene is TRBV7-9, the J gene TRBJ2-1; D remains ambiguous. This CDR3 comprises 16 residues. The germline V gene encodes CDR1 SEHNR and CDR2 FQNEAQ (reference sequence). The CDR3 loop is CDSSSRVTGSYNEQFF. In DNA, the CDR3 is TGTGACAGCAGCTCACGGGTTACCGGGTCCTACAATGAGCAGTTCTTC.

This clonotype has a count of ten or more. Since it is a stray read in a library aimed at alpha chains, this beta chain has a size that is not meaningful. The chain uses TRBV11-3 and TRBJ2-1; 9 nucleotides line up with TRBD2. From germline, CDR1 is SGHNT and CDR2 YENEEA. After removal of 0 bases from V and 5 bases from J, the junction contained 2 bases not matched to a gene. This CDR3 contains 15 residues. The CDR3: CASSLETSGHNEQFF. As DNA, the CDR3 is TGTGCCAGCAGCTTAGAAACTAGCGGGCACAATGAGCAGTTCTTC.

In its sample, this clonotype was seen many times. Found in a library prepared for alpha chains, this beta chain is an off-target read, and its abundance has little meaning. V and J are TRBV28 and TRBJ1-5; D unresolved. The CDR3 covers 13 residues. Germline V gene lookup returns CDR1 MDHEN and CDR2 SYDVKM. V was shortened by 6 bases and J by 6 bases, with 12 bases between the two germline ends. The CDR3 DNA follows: TGTGCCAGCAGCCCTAGGGTAGGTCAGCCCCAGCATTTT. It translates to CASSPRVGQPQHF.

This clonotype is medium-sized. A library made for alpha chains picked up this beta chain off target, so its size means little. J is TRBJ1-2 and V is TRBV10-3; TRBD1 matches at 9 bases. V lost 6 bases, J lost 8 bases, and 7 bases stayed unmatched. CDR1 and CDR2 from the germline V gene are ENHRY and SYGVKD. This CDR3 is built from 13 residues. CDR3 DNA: TGTGCCATCAGACCACAGGGGGCGCAGGGCTACACCTTC. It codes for CAIRPQGAQGYTF.

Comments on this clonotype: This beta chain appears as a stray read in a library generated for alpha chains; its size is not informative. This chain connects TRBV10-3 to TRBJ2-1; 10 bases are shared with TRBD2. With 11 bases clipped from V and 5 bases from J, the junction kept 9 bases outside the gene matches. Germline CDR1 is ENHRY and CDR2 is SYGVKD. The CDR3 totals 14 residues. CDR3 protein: CAVGGTSVNNEQFF. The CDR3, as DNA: TGTGCCGTGGGAGGGACTAGCGTAAACAATGAGCAGTTCTTC.

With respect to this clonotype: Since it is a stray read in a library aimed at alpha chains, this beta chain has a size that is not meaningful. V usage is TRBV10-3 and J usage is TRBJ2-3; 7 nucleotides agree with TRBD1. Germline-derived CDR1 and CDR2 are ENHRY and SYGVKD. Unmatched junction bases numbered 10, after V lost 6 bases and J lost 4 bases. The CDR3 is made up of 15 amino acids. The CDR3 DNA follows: TGTGCCATCAGCCGGGACAGCTTTCGCGCAGATACGCAGTATTTT. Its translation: CAISRDSFRADTQYF.

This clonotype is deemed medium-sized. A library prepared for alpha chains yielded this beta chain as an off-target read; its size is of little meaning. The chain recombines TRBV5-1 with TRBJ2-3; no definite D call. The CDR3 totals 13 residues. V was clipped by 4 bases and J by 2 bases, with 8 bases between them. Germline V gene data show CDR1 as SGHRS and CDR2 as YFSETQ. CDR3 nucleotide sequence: TGCGCCAGCAGCCTACAGCACACAGATACGCAGTATTTT. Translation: CASSLQHTDTQYF.

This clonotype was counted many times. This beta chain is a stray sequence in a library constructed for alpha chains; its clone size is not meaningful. In nucleotides, the CDR3 is TGTGCCAGCAGCTTAGGAGGACTAGCGGGAGATACGCAGTATTTT. Translated: CASSLGGLAGDTQYF. This chain uses TRBV7-9 with TRBJ2-3; 11 nucleotides align to TRBD2. V lost 1 base and J lost 5; bases outside the gene matches: 2. The CDR3 sequence is 15 residues long. CDR1 is SEHNR and CDR2 is FQNEAQ in the germline V gene (reference sequence).

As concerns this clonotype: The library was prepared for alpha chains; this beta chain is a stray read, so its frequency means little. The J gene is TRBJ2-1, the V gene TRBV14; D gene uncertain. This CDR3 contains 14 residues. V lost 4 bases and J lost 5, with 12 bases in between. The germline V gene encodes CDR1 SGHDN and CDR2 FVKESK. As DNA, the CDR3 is TGTGCCAGCAGCCCAACCGGCCCTCACAATGAGCAGTTCTTC. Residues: CASSPTGPHNEQFF.

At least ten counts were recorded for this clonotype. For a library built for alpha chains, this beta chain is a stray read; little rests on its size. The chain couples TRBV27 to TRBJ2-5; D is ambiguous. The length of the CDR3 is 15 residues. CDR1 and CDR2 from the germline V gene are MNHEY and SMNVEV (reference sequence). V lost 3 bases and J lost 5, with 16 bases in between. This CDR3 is CASSFSDRYAETQYF. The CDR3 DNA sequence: TGTGCCAGCAGTTTTAGTGACCGCTACGCCGAGACCCAGTACTTC.

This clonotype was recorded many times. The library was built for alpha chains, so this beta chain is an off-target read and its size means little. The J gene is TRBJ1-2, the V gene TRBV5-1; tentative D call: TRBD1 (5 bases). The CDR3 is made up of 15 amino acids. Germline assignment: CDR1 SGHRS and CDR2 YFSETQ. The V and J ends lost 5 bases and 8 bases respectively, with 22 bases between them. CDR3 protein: CASRPPGLEGRGYTF. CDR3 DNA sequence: TGCGCCAGCAGACCACCGGGACTGGAAGGACGAGGCTACACCTTC.

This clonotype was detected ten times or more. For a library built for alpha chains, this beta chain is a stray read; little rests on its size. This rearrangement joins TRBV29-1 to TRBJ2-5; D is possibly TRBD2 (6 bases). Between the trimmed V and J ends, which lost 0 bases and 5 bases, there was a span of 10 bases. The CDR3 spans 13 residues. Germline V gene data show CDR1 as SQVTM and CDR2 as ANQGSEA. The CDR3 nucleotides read TGCAGCGTTGAAGATGCGGGGCCGGAGACCCAGTACTTC. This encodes CSVEDAGPETQYF.

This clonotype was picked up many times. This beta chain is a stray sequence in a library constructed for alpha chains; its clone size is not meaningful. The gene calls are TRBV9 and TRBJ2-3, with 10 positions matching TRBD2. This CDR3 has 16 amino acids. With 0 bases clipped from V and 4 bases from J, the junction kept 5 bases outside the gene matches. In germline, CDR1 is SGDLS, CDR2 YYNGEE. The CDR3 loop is CASSVVGLAGADTQYF. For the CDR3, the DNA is TGTGCCAGCAGCGTAGTAGGCCTAGCGGGAGCAGATACGCAGTATTTT.